The source of this T cell receptor beta chain is a study of vaccination effects on CD4 cells after COVID-19. Across the whole study: The cohort was immunized with two doses of either the BNT162b2 or mRNA-1273 vaccine.

Sequencing followed a ViraFEST assay step that expanded antigen-specific CD4+ T cells with viral peptide pools. Following culture for 9 to 11 days, CD4+ T cells were isolated. The study found no prior SARS-CoV-2 infection in the vaccine recipients, who tested negative for nucleocapsid antibodies. Half-medium changes using IL-2 medium occurred on days 3 and 7. With 4 bases clipped from V and 2 bases from J, the junction kept 4 bases outside the gene matches. The CDR3 runs to 14 residues. Germline values: CDR1 LGHDT, CDR2 YNNKEL (reference sequence). The repertoire was sequenced with immunoSEQ multiplex PCR; TCRdb's copy has only in-frame clones and lacks some. Found here are under 55,000 clones, more than 75% of them singletons; the top ten hold 6%. On this clone itself: Its antigen is unknown.

Study conclusions and caveats: Early post-infection timepoints were absent, and convalescent patients were few. Among infection- and vaccine-induced clones, marked clonal contraction occurred late after vaccination.

The TCR comes from a human donor who received a COVID-19 vaccine. This chain uses TRBV3-1 (or the pseudogene TRBV3-2) with TRBJ2-5; 7 bases match TRBD1. Sequenced here: CD4+ T cells from PBMCs cultured with HCoV-OC43 spike peptides, sampled before COVID-19 vaccination. The subset denotes: HCoV-OC43 spike overlapping peptide pool stimulation. The CDR3 bases are TGTGCCAGCAGCCCCGTCAGGGGGCAAGAGACCCAGTACTTC. This translates into CASSPVRGQETQYF.